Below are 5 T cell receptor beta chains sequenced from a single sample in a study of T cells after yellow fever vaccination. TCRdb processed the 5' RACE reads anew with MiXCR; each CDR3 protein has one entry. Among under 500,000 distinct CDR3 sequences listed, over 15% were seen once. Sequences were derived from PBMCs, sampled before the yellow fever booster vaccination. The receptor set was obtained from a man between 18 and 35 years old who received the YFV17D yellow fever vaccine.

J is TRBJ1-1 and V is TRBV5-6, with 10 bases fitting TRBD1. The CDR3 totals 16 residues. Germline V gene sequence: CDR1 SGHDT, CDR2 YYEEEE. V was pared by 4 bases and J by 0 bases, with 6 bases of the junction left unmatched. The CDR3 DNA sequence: TGTGCCAGCAGCGACTCGGGACAGGGGATGAACACTGAAGCTTTCTTT. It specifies CASSDSGQGMNTEAFF.

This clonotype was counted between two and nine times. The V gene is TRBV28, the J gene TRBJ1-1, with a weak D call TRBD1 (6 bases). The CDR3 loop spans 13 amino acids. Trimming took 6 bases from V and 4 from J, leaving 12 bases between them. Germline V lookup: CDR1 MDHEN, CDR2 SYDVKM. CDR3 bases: TGTGCCAGCAGGTTTACAGGGTTCACTGAAGCTTTCTTT. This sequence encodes CASRFTGFTEAFF.

In DNA, the CDR3 is TGTGCCAGCAGCTTAAGATTGGGCACCGGGGAGCTGTTTTTT. Its translation is CASSLRLGTGELFF. The gene calls are TRBV7-9 and TRBJ2-2; no reliable D call. The germline gives CDR1 SEHNR, CDR2 FQNEAQ (reference sequence). V was trimmed by 2 bases and J by 4 bases, leaving 8 bases between them. The CDR3 is 14 residues long.

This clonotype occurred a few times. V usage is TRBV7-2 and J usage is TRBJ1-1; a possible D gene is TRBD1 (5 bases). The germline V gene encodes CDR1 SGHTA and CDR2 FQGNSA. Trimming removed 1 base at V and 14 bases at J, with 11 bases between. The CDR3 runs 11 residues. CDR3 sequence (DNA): TGTGCCAGCAGCTTAGTGGGACCGCGGTTCTTT. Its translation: CASSLVGPRFF.

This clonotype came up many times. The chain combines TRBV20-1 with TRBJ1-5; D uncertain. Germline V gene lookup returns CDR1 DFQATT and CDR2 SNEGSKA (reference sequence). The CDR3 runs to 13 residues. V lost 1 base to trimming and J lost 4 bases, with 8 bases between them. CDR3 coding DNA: TGCAGTGCTAGAGCGCAACCGAATCAGCCCCAGCATTTT. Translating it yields CSARAQPNQPQHF.